The 17 T cell receptor beta chains given below trace back to one sample, sequenced in a study of cytomegalovirus exposure and HLA in healthy donors. 60 Vbeta and 13 Jbeta primers were used in PCR. The table came from immunoSEQ multiplex PCR; TCRdb's copy has only in-frame clones and leaves some out. Found here are 100,000 or so clones, about 79% of them singletons; the top ten hold more than 0.95%. Sequenced: PBMCs. Receptor source: a woman younger than 35 in good health and CMV-seronegative.

This clone was counted a single time. V is TRBV15 and J is TRBJ2-2; possibly TRBD1 for D (6 bases). CDR3 length: 14 residues. Germline V gene data show CDR1 as LNHNV and CDR2 as YYDKDF (reference sequence). Trimming left V 2 bases short and J 5 bases short, with 9 bases between. The CDR3 protein is CATSRKTGTGELFF. CDR3 DNA sequence: TGTGCCACCAGCAGAAAAACAGGGACCGGGGAGCTGTTTTTT.

This chain uses TRBV6-6 with TRBJ1-5, with 9 bases identical to TRBD1. The V and J ends lost 5 bases and 9 bases, in that order; junction bases with no gene match: 8. CDR3 length: 14 amino acids. The germline gives CDR1 MNHNY, CDR2 SVGAGI (reference sequence). The CDR3 here is CASSNGQGLAPQHF. CDR3 in DNA: TGTGCCAGCAGTAACGGACAGGGGTTGGCGCCCCAGCATTTT.

Details on this clone: A read error may account for a junction end that differs from germline. The chain has TRBV7-9 and TRBJ1-1; D may be TRBD1 (5 bases). This CDR3 spans 18 amino acids. From germline, CDR1 is SEHNR and CDR2 FQNEAQ (reference sequence). CDR3 bases: TGTTCCAGCAGCTTAAAACCTAAGACTTGGGGGGGGAACACTGAAGCTTTCTTT. The encoded protein is CSSSLKPKTWGGNTEAFF.

The chain recombines TRBV27 with TRBJ2-2; D gene unclear. CDR3 length equals 16 residues. Germline CDR1 is MNHEY and CDR2 is SMNVEV (reference sequence). Trimming removed 5 bases from V and 1 base from J, with 14 bases in between. The CDR3 nucleotides read TGTGCCAGCAGTCCCCTTTGGCAGTTGAACACCGGGGAGCTGTTTTTT. Amino acids: CASSPLWQLNTGELFF.

This clone was observed a handful of times. The chain uses TRBV4-1 and TRBJ1-4; D remains ambiguous. Germline CDR1 is MGHRA and CDR2 is YSYEKL. V was pared by 2 bases and J by 7 bases, with 17 bases between. This CDR3 has 16 residues. The CDR3 DNA reads TGCGCCAGCAGCCAACTTGCAAGGAGGCGTGGTGAAAAACTGTTTTTT. Translated, it gives CASSQLARRRGEKLFF.

V usage is TRBV27 and J usage is TRBJ2-7; 8 positions match TRBD1. The CDR3 covers 15 residues. Germline values: CDR1 MNHEY, CDR2 SMNVEV (reference sequence). V was pared by 5 bases and J by 3 bases, with 9 bases of the junction left unmatched. CDR3 DNA sequence: TGTGCCAGCAGTGACGCAGGGGGCTTCTACTACGAGCAGTACTTC. This encodes CASSDAGGFYYEQYF.

V gene TRBV9 combines with J gene TRBJ2-7; TRBD1 is a possible D gene (5 bases). The V gene lost 0 bases and the J gene lost 1 base, with 11 bases spanning the gap. Germline CDR1 and CDR2: SGDLS and YYNGEE. CDR3 length: 15 residues. The CDR3 DNA follows: TGTGCCAGCAGCGTAGGTGGACACCCTTCCTACGAGCAGTACTTC. Protein: CASSVGGHPSYEQYF.

The chain is built from TRBV7-9 and TRBJ2-5; 9 bases agree with TRBD1. Germline V gene sequence: CDR1 SEHNR, CDR2 FQNEAQ (reference sequence). V shed 4 bases and J 6 bases; nucleotides not matched to a gene: 9. The CDR3 contains 15 residues. This chain's CDR3 is CASSSRTGELQTQYF. CDR3 sequence (DNA): TGTGCCAGCAGCTCCCGGACAGGGGAACTGCAGACCCAGTACTTC.

This chain connects TRBV19 to TRBJ2-5; 13 bases match TRBD2. Trimming took 4 bases from V and 5 from J; bases not matched to a gene: 19. This CDR3 region has 20 residues. Germline loops: CDR1 LNHDA, CDR2 SQIVND (reference sequence). CDR3 sequence reads: CASSTEGLAGVFVGEETQYF. For the CDR3, the DNA is TGTGCCAGTAGTACAGAAGGACTAGCGGGAGTTTTCGTAGGAGAGGAGACCCAGTACTTC.

This chain joins TRBV4-1 and TRBJ2-2; 9 bases are shared with TRBD2. Trimming removed 4 bases from V and 7 bases from J; junction bases left unmatched: 10. The CDR3 is made up of 16 amino acids. From germline, CDR1 is MGHRA and CDR2 YSYEKL. The CDR3 sequence: CASSRAAGGLVGELFF. CDR3 DNA sequence: TGCGCCAGCAGCCGAGCGGCGGGGGGGCTGGTCGGGGAGCTGTTTTTT.

V is TRBV2 and J is TRBJ1-1, with 7 nucleotides matching TRBD1. The V gene end was trimmed by 6 bases and the J gene end by 1 base; junction bases not matched to a gene: 5. Germline CDR1 reads SNHLY; CDR2 reads FYNNEI. CDR3 length: 14 residues. The CDR3 bases are TGTGCCAGCAGATCGGGACAGTGGAACACTGAAGCTTTCTTT. This gives the protein CASRSGQWNTEAFF.

The V and J genes are TRBV4-3 and TRBJ2-2; a weak D match, TRBD1 (6 bases). Between the trimmed V and J ends, which lost 0 bases and 7 bases, there was a span of 12 bases. CDR1 is LGHNA, CDR2 YSLEER, per germline. The CDR3 is 15 amino acids. DNA of the CDR3: TGCGCCAGCAGCCAAGAAGAAGGGGGTGTCGGGGAGCTGTTTTTT. Translated, it gives CASSQEEGGVGELFF.

The chain is built from TRBV11-3 and TRBJ1-2; a weak D match, TRBD1 (5 bases). This CDR3 spans 14 amino acids. The germline CDR1 and CDR2 sequences are SGHNT and YENEEA. V was cut by 0 bases and J by 6 bases, with 11 bases left in between. DNA for the CDR3: TGTGCCAGCAGCTTAGACGAGCAGGGCCATGGCTACACCTTC. Translation gives CASSLDEQGHGYTF.

The genes are TRBV6-1 and TRBJ2-3, with 9 bases fitting TRBD2. CDR3 size: 14 residues. Trimming cost V 5 bases and J 3 bases; bases outside gene matches: 3. Germline assignment: CDR1 MNHNS and CDR2 SASEGT. The DNA for the CDR3 is TGTGCCAGCAGTCCGGGACTAGCAACAGATACGCAGTATTTT. Translation gives CASSPGLATDTQYF.

The V and J genes are TRBV28 and TRBJ2-7; tentatively, D is TRBD1 (5 bases). The CDR3 sequence is 14 residues long. Trimming left V 2 bases short and J 1 base short, with 9 bases between. Germline V gives CDR1 MDHEN, CDR2 SYDVKM. CDR3 in amino acids: CASSLAQDSYEQYF. DNA of the CDR3: TGTGCCAGCAGTTTAGCACAGGATTCCTACGAGCAGTACTTC. The full variable domain, its missing parts supplied by reference TRBV28 and TRBJ2-7, is DVKVTQSSRYLVKRTGEKVFLECVQDMDHENMFWYRQDPGLGLRLIYFSYDVKMKEKGDIPEGYSVSREKKERFSLILESASTNQTSMYLCASSLAQDSYEQYFGPGTRLTVT.

The rearrangement joins TRBV11-2 to TRBJ2-2; TRBD1 agrees at 7 bases. The CDR3 has 16 amino acids. The V and J ends lost 1 base and 4 bases, in that order; junction bases with no gene match: 6. Germline V gene lookup returns CDR1 SGHAT and CDR2 FQNNGV. CDR3 sequence: CASSLGGTVRTGELFF. CDR3 DNA: TGTGCCAGCAGCTTAGGGGGGACAGTTCGCACCGGGGAGCTGTTTTTT.

J is TRBJ1-5 and V is TRBV7-2; perhaps TRBD1 as D (5 bases). The germline V gene has CDR1 SGHTA and CDR2 FQGNSA. The CDR3 totals 14 residues. The V gene lost 5 bases and the J gene lost 6 bases, with 14 bases spanning the gap. The CDR3 DNA reads as TGTGCCAGCAGCCTGACTCCCGGGGGTCAGCCCCAGCATTTT. Its protein product is CASSLTPGGQPQHF.